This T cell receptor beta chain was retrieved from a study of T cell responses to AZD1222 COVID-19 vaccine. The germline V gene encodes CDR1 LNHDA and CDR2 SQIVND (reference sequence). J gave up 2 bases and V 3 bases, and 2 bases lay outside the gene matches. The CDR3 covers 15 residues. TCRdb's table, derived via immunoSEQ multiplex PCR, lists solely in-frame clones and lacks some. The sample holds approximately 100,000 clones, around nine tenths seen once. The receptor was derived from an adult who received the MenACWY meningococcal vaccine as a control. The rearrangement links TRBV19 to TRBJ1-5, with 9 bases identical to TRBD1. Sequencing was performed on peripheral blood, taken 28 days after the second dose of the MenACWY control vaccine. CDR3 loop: CASSMDRGGNQPQHF. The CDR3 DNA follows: TGTGCCAGTAGTATGGACAGGGGCGGCAATCAGCCCCAGCATTTT.